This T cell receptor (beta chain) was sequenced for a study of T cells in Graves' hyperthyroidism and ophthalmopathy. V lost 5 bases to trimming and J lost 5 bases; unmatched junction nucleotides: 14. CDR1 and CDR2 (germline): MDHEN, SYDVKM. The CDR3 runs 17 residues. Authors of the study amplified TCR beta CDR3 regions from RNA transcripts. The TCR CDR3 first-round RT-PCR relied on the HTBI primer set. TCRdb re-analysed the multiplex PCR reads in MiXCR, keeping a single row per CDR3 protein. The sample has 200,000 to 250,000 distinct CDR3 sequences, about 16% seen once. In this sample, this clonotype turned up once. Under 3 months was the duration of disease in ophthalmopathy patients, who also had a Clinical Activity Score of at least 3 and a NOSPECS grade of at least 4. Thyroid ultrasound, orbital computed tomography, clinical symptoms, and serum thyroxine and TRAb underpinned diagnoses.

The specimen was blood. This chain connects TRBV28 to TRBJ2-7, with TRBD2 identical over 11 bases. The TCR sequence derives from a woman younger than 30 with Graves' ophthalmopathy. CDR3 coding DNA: TGTGCCAGCAGTCCATCTTCGGGGCGTAGCGGGGGGGACGAGCAGTACTTC. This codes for CASSPSSGRSGGDEQYF.